This T cell receptor (beta chain) was profiled in a study of blood T cell repertoires in COVID-19. Germline loops: CDR1 SGHTA, CDR2 FQGNSA. Trimming left V 5 bases short and J 6 bases short, with 16 bases between. The CDR3 length is 15 residues. Profiled with immunoSEQ multiplex PCR; TCRdb holds only in-frame clones, not every one. The sample has over 600,000 clones; around 90% are singletons. Material for sequencing was peripheral blood. This clonotype was sampled from a woman between 18 and 30 years old with acute or convalescent COVID-19. V and J are TRBV7-2 and TRBJ2-2; a possible D gene is TRBD2 (6 bases). The CDR3 spells CASSGVGGTAGELFF. The CDR3 DNA reads TGTGCCAGCAGCGGAGTAGGAGGGACCGCCGGGGAGCTGTTTTTT.